Listed here are 12 T cell receptor beta chains from one sample, sequenced in a study of cytomegalovirus exposure and HLA in healthy donors. Researchers ran the PCR with 60 Vbeta and 13 Jbeta primers. Method: immunoSEQ multiplex PCR; TCRdb's copy keeps in-frame clones and lacks some. Here the sample spans about 190,000 clones, about 81% being singletons. The sample consisted of PBMCs. These receptors all come from a woman under 30 in good health and CMV-seropositive.

This chain joins TRBV30 and TRBJ2-1; 11 nucleotides agree with TRBD1. V was pared by 2 bases and J by 3 bases, with 3 bases of the junction left unmatched. The CDR3 loop spans 15 amino acids. Germline V gene data show CDR1 as GTSNPN and CDR2 as SVGIG (reference sequence). Here the CDR3 reads CAWSPGTGGYNEQFF. In DNA form, the CDR3 reads TGTGCCTGGAGTCCGGGGACAGGGGGCTACAATGAGCAGTTCTTC.

The chain is built from TRBV4-1 and TRBJ2-7; a possible D gene is TRBD1 (7 bases). Trimming pared 4 bases from V and 3 bases from J, leaving 22 bases between. The CDR3 has 17 amino acids. Germline V gene data show CDR1 as MGHRA and CDR2 as YSYEKL. The CDR3 loop is CASSLLPGAGGIYEQYF. The DNA of the CDR3 is TGCGCCAGCAGCCTCCTCCCAGGGGCAGGGGGGATCTACGAGCAGTACTTC.

The chain has TRBV15 and TRBJ1-2; D is undetermined. Germline V gene sequence: CDR1 LNHNV, CDR2 YYDKDF (reference sequence). This CDR3 contains 13 residues. V was clipped by 4 bases and J by 8 bases, with 14 bases between them. DNA of the CDR3: TGTGCCACCAGCACAGATAGGTGGAGCGGCTACACCTTC. This translates into CATSTDRWSGYTF.

This chain links TRBV7-9 with TRBJ1-2; 10 nucleotides match TRBD1. CDR3 length: 18 residues. In germline, CDR1 is SEHNR, CDR2 FQNEAQ (reference sequence). J gave up 2 bases and V 5 bases, and 14 bases lay outside the gene matches. The CDR3 DNA reads TGTGCCAGCAGCCCACTGACGACAGGGGGCAACAGCAACTATGGCTACACCTTC. Amino acids: CASSPLTTGGNSNYGYTF.

The chain couples TRBV6-5 to TRBJ1-3; D call uncertain. This CDR3 has 11 residues. V was cut by 7 bases and J by 2 bases, with 3 bases left in between. The germline V gene encodes CDR1 MNHEY and CDR2 SVGAGI. CDR3 residues: CASTAGNTIYF. In DNA, the CDR3 is TGTGCCAGCACGGCTGGAAACACCATATATTTT.

The chain couples TRBV30 to TRBJ2-7; D perhaps matches TRBD1 (6 bases). The CDR3 is 11 amino acids. The V end lost 1 base, the J end lost 5 bases, and 6 bases lay between the germline ends. Per germline, CDR1 GTSNPN and CDR2 SVGIG (reference sequence). The CDR3 reads CAWSAGDEQYF. The CDR3 coding sequence is TGTGCCTGGAGTGCAGGGGACGAGCAGTACTTC.

The V gene is TRBV5-4, the J gene TRBJ2-1, with 9 bases that match TRBD2. Germline-derived CDR1 and CDR2 are SGHNT and YYREEE (reference sequence). The CDR3 covers 15 residues. Trimming at V came to 3 bases and at J to 9 bases, leaving 10 bases not matched to a gene. The CDR3 region is CASSSTGTSLTEQFF. The CDR3 DNA reads as TGTGCCAGCAGCTCGACCGGGACTAGCTTAACTGAGCAGTTCTTC.

The chain uses TRBV6-1 and TRBJ1-1, with 8 bases identical to TRBD1. The germline V gene encodes CDR1 MNHNS and CDR2 SASEGT. Trimming cost V 6 bases and J 6 bases; bases outside gene matches: 6. CDR3 length: 13 amino acids. The CDR3: CASRKDREAEAFF. The CDR3 DNA reads as TGTGCCAGCAGAAAGGACAGGGAGGCTGAAGCTTTCTTT.

This clone showed up just a few times. The V gene is TRBV2, the J gene TRBJ2-7, with D hard to call. The CDR3 covers 14 residues. Germline V lookup: CDR1 SNHLY, CDR2 FYNNEI. Written as DNA, the CDR3 is TGTGCTATTAGCAAGCAGAAGGCGGCATACGAGCAGTACTTC. Residues: CAISKQKAAYEQYF.

The chain joins TRBV4-2 to TRBJ1-2; perhaps TRBD1 as D (6 bases). This CDR3 contains 14 residues. Germline assignment: CDR1 LGHNA and CDR2 YNFKEQ. V was clipped by 0 bases and J by 4 bases, with 9 bases between them. CDR3 region: CASSQDNRVYGYTF. CDR3 nucleotides: TGTGCCAGCAGCCAAGATAACAGGGTCTATGGCTACACCTTC.

This sequence joins TRBV6-5 and TRBJ1-1; TRBD1 matches 8 bases. V lost 5 bases, J lost 4 bases, and 3 bases stayed unmatched. Germline values: CDR1 MNHEY, CDR2 SVGAGI. The CDR3 covers 13 residues. CDR3 protein: CASSVDRGTEAFF. CDR3 nucleotide sequence: TGTGCCAGCAGTGTCGACAGGGGCACTGAAGCTTTCTTT.

The rearrangement links TRBV29-1 to TRBJ2-5, with D possibly matching TRBD1 (6 bases). This CDR3 comprises 13 residues. V was shortened by 6 bases and J by 3 bases, with 14 bases between the two germline ends. CDR1 is SQVTM and CDR2 is ANQGSEA in the germline V gene. DNA of the CDR3: TGCAGCGTAGCTACAGGGTCGGAAGAGACCCAGTACTTC. Translated: CSVATGSEETQYF.